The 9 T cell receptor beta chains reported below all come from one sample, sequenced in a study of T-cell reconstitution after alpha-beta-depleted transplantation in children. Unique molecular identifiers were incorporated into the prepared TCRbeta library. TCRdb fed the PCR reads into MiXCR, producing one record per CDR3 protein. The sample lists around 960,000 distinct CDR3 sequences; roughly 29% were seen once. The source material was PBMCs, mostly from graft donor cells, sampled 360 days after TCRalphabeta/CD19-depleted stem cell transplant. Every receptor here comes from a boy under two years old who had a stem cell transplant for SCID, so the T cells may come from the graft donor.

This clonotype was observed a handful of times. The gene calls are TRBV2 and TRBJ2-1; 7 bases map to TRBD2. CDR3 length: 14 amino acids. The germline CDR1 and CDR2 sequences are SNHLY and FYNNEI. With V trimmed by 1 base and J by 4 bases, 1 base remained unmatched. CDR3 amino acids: CASSEGRGYNEQFF. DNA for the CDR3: TGTGCCAGCAGTGAAGGGCGGGGGTACAATGAGCAGTTCTTC.

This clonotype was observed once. CDR3 residues: CASSLGSGYKGGNRPYEQYF. The CDR3 DNA reads TGTGCCAGCAGTTTAGGGAGCGGGTATAAGGGAGGGAACCGGCCCTACGAGCAGTACTTC. The chain carries TRBV12-3 or TRBV12-4 and TRBJ2-7, with 7 bases identical to TRBD2. Germline trimming cut 1 base from V and 2 bases from J; bases unmatched to any gene: 20. The CDR3 covers 20 residues.

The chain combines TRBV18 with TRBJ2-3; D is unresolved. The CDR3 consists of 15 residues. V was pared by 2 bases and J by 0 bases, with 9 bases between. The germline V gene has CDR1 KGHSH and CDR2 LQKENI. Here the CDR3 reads CASSPGEVSTDTQYF. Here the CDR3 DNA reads TGTGCCAGCTCACCAGGGGAAGTTAGCACAGATACGCAGTATTTT.

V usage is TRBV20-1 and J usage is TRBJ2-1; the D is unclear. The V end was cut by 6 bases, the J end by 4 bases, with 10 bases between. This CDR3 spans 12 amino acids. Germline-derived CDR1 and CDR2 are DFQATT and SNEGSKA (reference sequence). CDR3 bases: TGCAGTGCCCTGACTGTATACAATGAGCAGTTCTTC. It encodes CSALTVYNEQFF.

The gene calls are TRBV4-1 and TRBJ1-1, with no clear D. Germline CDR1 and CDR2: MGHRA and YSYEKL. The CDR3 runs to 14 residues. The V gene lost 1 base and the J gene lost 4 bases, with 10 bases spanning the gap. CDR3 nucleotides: TGCGCCAGCAGCCAAGGAGCGGGGAGCACTGAAGCTTTCTTT. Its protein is CASSQGAGSTEAFF.

Written as DNA, the CDR3 is TGTGCCACCAGTGATCCGTACGAGCAGTACTTC. Its protein is CATSDPYEQYF. The rearrangement uses TRBV24-1 and TRBJ2-7; D gene ambiguous. This CDR3 is 11 amino acids long. V lost 3 bases to trimming and J lost 4 bases, with 3 bases between them. CDR1 KGHDR and CDR2 SFDVKD come from the germline V gene.

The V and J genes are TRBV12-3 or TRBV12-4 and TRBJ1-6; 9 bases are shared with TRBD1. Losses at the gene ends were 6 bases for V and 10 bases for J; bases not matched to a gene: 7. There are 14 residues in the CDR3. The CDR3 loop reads CASSWDRVMSPLHF. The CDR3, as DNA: TGTGCCAGCAGCTGGGACAGGGTGATGTCACCCCTCCACTTT.

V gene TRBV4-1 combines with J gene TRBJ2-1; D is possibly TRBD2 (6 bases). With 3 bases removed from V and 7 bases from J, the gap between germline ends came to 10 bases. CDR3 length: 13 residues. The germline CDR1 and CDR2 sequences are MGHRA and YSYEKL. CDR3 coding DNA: TGCGCCAGCAGCCAGGAGGGGCGGAATGAGCAGTTCTTC. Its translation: CASSQEGRNEQFF.

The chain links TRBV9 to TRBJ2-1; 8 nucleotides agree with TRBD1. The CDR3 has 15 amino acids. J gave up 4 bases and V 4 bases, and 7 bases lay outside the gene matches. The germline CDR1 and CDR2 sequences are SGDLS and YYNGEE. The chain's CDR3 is CASSRWGQDYNEQFF. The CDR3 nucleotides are TGTGCCAGCAGCCGGTGGGGACAGGATTACAATGAGCAGTTCTTC.